This TCR beta chain was obtained from a study of blood T cell repertoires in COVID-19. In the study overall: Samples came from the United States, Italy and Spain, spanning acute and convalescent COVID-19. T cells, B-cell-depleted T cells, or PBMCs provided the cDNA or gDNA that served as material.

As to this clone: Other nucleotide sequences in the sample specify the same CDR3.

Trimming took off 3 bases at V and 1 base at J, with 7 bases between the two ends. This CDR3 is 13 amino acids long. Data came from immunoSEQ multiplex PCR; TCRdb stores just in-frame clones and leaves some out. Here the sample spans 200,000 to 250,000 clones, approximately 81% being singletons. The V gene is TRBV12-3 or TRBV12-4, the J gene TRBJ2-7; D not resolved. The sequenced sample consisted of peripheral blood. The TCR sequence derives from a woman aged 80 or over with acute or convalescent COVID-19. The CDR3 here is CASSLSVSYEQYF. Here the CDR3 DNA reads TGTGCCAGCAGTTTGAGTGTGTCCTACGAGCAGTACTTC.